Following are 27 T cell receptor beta chains from one sample sequenced in a study of shared clonotypes between healthy human individuals. Generated by immunoSEQ multiplex PCR, the TCRdb table keeps only in-frame clones and is missing some. The table records hundreds of thousands of clones, over 90% of them present only once. Positively selected for CCR7, the CD45RO-negative cells used as naive CD8 cells excluded terminally differentiated effector memory CD45RA+ cells. Sequenced input: naive CD8+ T cells sorted from blood. The receptors come from a young man in good health.

This clone was detected a few times. J is TRBJ1-1 and V is TRBV9; maybe TRBD1 (5 bases). Germline CDR1 is SGDLS and CDR2 is YYNGEE. The CDR3 is made up of 14 amino acids. V was clipped by 3 bases and J by 5 bases, with 14 bases between them. The CDR3 bases are TGTGCCAGCAGCGGACGAAAGGGGAGGACTGAAGCTTTCTTT. It codes for CASSGRKGRTEAFF.

The V and J genes are TRBV11-2 and TRBJ2-1, with D maybe TRBD1 (6 bases). There are 18 residues in the CDR3. Germline CDR1 reads SGHAT; CDR2 reads FQNNGV. V lost 1 base and J 6 bases, leaving 22 bases between the germline ends. The CDR3 sequence: CASSLGGGVRPRGNEQFF. The CDR3 nucleotides are TGTGCCAGCAGCTTAGGGGGTGGCGTGAGACCCAGGGGCAATGAGCAGTTCTTC.

The chain has TRBV29-1 and TRBJ2-4; D possibly corresponds to TRBD1 (6 bases). Germline V gene lookup returns CDR1 SQVTM and CDR2 ANQGSEA. V was clipped by 6 bases and J by 6 bases, with 18 bases between them. The CDR3 runs to 14 residues. CDR3 DNA sequence: TGCAGCGTCATATATGATGACAGGACAAACATTCAGTACTTC. It is translated as CSVIYDDRTNIQYF.

The chain uses TRBV11-2 and TRBJ1-5; D not resolved. The CDR3 has 15 residues. Trimming left V 1 base short and J 3 bases short, with 10 bases between. CDR1 is SGHAT and CDR2 is FQNNGV in the germline V gene. CDR3 loop: CASSLVGNPNQPQHF. The CDR3 DNA sequence: TGTGCCAGCAGCTTAGTTGGTAACCCCAATCAGCCCCAGCATTTT.

The chain joins TRBV7-9 to TRBJ2-5; the D is unclear. The germline V gene encodes CDR1 SEHNR and CDR2 FQNEAQ (reference sequence). V dropped 7 bases and J dropped 1 base, with 19 bases sitting between them. The CDR3 is 16 amino acids. CDR3 bases: TGTGCCAGCACCTCCCTGACTCGCACAGCCCAAGAGACCCAGTACTTC. It yields the protein CASTSLTRTAQETQYF.

This clone was observed a single time. This chain links TRBV27 with TRBJ1-5; 8 nucleotides match TRBD1. Germline V gene sequence: CDR1 MNHEY, CDR2 SMNVEV (reference sequence). The CDR3 consists of 14 residues. Germline trimming cut 5 bases from V and 4 bases from J; bases unmatched to any gene: 4. CDR3: CASSPQGVNQPQHF. CDR3 nucleotide sequence: TGTGCCAGCAGTCCACAGGGGGTAAATCAGCCCCAGCATTTT.

The V gene is TRBV11-3, the J gene TRBJ2-7; D remains ambiguous. The CDR3 runs to 14 residues. V lost 5 bases and J lost 2, with 13 bases in between. Germline lookup yields CDR1 SGHNT and CDR2 YENEEA. The CDR3, as DNA: TGTGCCAGCAGCCCCGTGGGTAAGCCCTACGAGCAGTACTTC. Protein product: CASSPVGKPYEQYF.

The chain carries TRBV14 and TRBJ2-5, with D hard to call. Germline CDR1 SGHDN, CDR2 FVKESK. CDR3 length: 15 residues. V was trimmed by 1 base and J by 2 bases, leaving 11 bases between them. The CDR3 coding sequence is TGTGCCAGCAGCCAAGGGATCCTAGTTCAAGAGACCCAGTACTTC. Translating it yields CASSQGILVQETQYF. The variable domain in full, with the rest retrieved from reference TRBV14 and TRBJ2-5, is EAGVTQFPSHSVIEKGQTVTLRCDPISGHDNLYWYRRVMGKEIKFLLHFVKESKQDESGMPNNRFLAERTGGTYSTLKVQPAELEDSGVYFCASSQGILVQETQYFGPGTRLLVL.

The CDR3 reads CASSLFNEQFF. The CDR3, as DNA: TGTGCCAGCAGTTTATTTAATGAGCAGTTCTTC. This chain connects TRBV28 to TRBJ2-1; no clear D. V shed 1 base and J shed 7 bases, with 2 bases lying between them. Germline lookup yields CDR1 MDHEN and CDR2 SYDVKM. The CDR3 loop spans 11 amino acids.

This clone was seen a single time. As DNA, the CDR3 is TGTGCCACCAGCAGGATCCCCAGGGACAGAAAAGAGACCCAGTACTTC. It codes for CATSRIPRDRKETQYF. The chain combines TRBV15 with TRBJ2-5; 7 bases agree with TRBD1. V lost 3 bases to trimming and J lost 3 bases; unmatched junction nucleotides: 10. Looked up from germline, CDR1 is LNHNV and CDR2 is YYDKDF (reference sequence). The CDR3 loop spans 16 amino acids.

The chain is built from TRBV19 and TRBJ2-2; possible D gene TRBD2, 6 bases. Trimming cost V 0 bases and J 4 bases, with 9 bases left between them. CDR3 length: 15 residues. Germline V gene sequence: CDR1 LNHDA, CDR2 SQIVND (reference sequence). The CDR3 region is CASSIDPGGTGELFF. The CDR3 DNA reads as TGTGCCAGTAGTATAGACCCCGGGGGCACCGGGGAGCTGTTTTTT.

With regard to this clone: This sample includes further DNA sequences coding for the same CDR3. V and J are TRBV9 and TRBJ2-7, with 11 bases fitting TRBD2. Germline V lookup: CDR1 SGDLS, CDR2 YYNGEE. The V segment lost 2 bases and the J segment 2 bases; nucleotides outside the gene matches: 3. This CDR3 contains 15 residues. The CDR3 loop reads CASSVGTSGAYEQYF. The CDR3 DNA is TGTGCCAGCAGCGTTGGGACTAGCGGCGCCTACGAGCAGTACTTC.

The genes are TRBV7-6 and TRBJ2-7, with 12 bases identical to TRBD2. The length of the CDR3 is 15 residues. The V gene's germline CDR1 is SGHVS and CDR2 FNYEAQ. With 5 bases clipped from V and 5 bases from J, the junction kept 7 bases outside the gene matches. CDR3 sequence reads: CASSPGLAGINEQYF. The CDR3 DNA sequence: TGTGCCAGCAGCCCCGGACTAGCGGGAATAAACGAGCAGTACTTC.

To note about this clone: In the same sample, other DNA sequences code for this CDR3. The genes are TRBV28 and TRBJ2-7, with D maybe TRBD1 (6 bases). CDR3 size: 13 residues. Trimming stripped 6 bases from V and 3 bases from J, with 12 bases between. Germline V CDR1 and CDR2: MDHEN, SYDVKM. CDR3 sequence (DNA): TGTGCCAGCAGGCCGGGACACCTCTACGAGCAGTACTTC. Translation: CASRPGHLYEQYF.

This clone was seen only once. This chain connects TRBV30 to TRBJ1-4, with D perhaps TRBD1 (5 bases). V was pared by 8 bases and J by 4 bases, with 26 bases between. The CDR3 totals 17 residues. Germline values: CDR1 GTSNPN, CDR2 SVGIG (reference sequence). This CDR3 reads CAGNGMQMGLSNEKLFF. The CDR3 DNA reads TGTGCCGGGAACGGAATGCAGATGGGGCTTAGTAATGAAAAACTGTTTTTT.

The CDR3 loop reads CASRQGPGNQPQHF. The CDR3 bases are TGCGCCAGCAGACAGGGGCCGGGCAATCAGCCCCAGCATTTT. The chain carries TRBV10-2 and TRBJ1-5; TRBD1 aligns across 7 bases. V was clipped by 6 bases and J by 2 bases; unmatched bases: 4. The germline CDR1 and CDR2 sequences are WSHSY and SAAADI. This CDR3 is 14 amino acids long.

V is TRBV6-1 and J is TRBJ1-4; no definite D call. There are 13 residues in the CDR3. V was clipped by 2 bases and J by 7 bases, with 8 bases between them. Germline CDR1 MNHNS, CDR2 SASEGT. CDR3 in amino acids: CASSETGFEKLFF. CDR3 nucleotides: TGTGCCAGCAGTGAAACGGGTTTTGAAAAACTGTTTTTT.

The chain is built from TRBV19 and TRBJ2-2; D gene uncertain. The CDR3 consists of 16 residues. Germline V lookup: CDR1 LNHDA, CDR2 SQIVND (reference sequence). The V end was cut by 1 base, the J end by 6 bases, with 15 bases between. CDR3 amino acids: CASSIAELHPPGELFF. The CDR3 DNA reads TGTGCCAGTAGTATAGCTGAGTTACACCCACCCGGGGAGCTGTTTTTT.

The chain carries TRBV25-1 and TRBJ2-5, with 8 bases identical to TRBD2. There are 16 residues in the CDR3. Germline V CDR1 and CDR2: MGHDK, SYGVNS. With 5 bases clipped from V and 2 bases from J, the junction kept 10 bases outside the gene matches. CDR3 loop: CASSLELAGPQETQYF. CDR3 sequence (DNA): TGTGCCAGCAGTCTTGAGCTAGCGGGCCCACAAGAGACCCAGTACTTC.

The gene calls are TRBV6-5 and TRBJ1-3; weak D call: TRBD1 (5 bases). The CDR3 has 11 amino acids. Trimming removed 7 bases from V and 8 bases from J, with 9 bases in between. The germline V gene encodes CDR1 MNHEY and CDR2 SVGAGI. DNA of the CDR3: TGTGCCAGCAAGCAGGGAGACACCATATATTTT. The encoded protein is CASKQGDTIYF.

Worth noting for this clone: This same CDR3 is encoded by further DNA sequences in the sample. The chain carries TRBV18 and TRBJ1-1; no definite D call. V lost 2 bases and J lost 2, with 3 bases in between. CDR1 KGHSH and CDR2 LQKENI come from the germline V gene. The CDR3 consists of 12 residues. The CDR3 here is CASSPGNTEAFF. The CDR3 region has the DNA TGTGCCAGCTCACCAGGTAACACTGAAGCTTTCTTT.

Details on this clone: Other DNA sequences in the same sample also yield this CDR3. The chain carries TRBV7-9 and TRBJ2-1; 8 bases are shared with TRBD2. Trimming took 3 bases from V and 1 from J; bases not matched to a gene: 2. The CDR3 length is 15 residues. Per the germline V gene, CDR1 is SEHNR and CDR2 is FQNEAQ (reference sequence). The CDR3 region is CASSFSGRSYNEQFF. The CDR3 DNA sequence: TGTGCCAGCAGCTTCAGCGGGAGATCCTACAATGAGCAGTTCTTC.

This sequence joins TRBV2 and TRBJ2-2, with TRBD1 as a possible D gene (5 bases). This CDR3 spans 14 amino acids. Germline V gene sequence: CDR1 SNHLY, CDR2 FYNNEI. V lost 5 bases, J lost 6 bases, and 13 bases lay in between. This chain's CDR3 is CASSWGLGAGELFF. Here the CDR3 DNA reads TGTGCCAGCAGTTGGGGCCTCGGCGCCGGGGAGCTGTTTTTT.

The chain recombines TRBV7-9 with TRBJ2-3; 12 nucleotides match TRBD2. V lost 3 bases to trimming and J lost 0 bases; unmatched junction nucleotides: 10. Germline V gene data show CDR1 as SEHNR and CDR2 as FQNEAQ (reference sequence). The CDR3 loop spans 19 amino acids. In DNA, the CDR3 is TGTGCCAGCAGCTTCCCTCTGACTAGCGGGAGTAGGAGCACAGATACGCAGTATTTT. Residues: CASSFPLTSGSRSTDTQYF.

The rearrangement links TRBV15 to TRBJ2-7; D gene unclear. V was clipped by 1 base and J by 1 base, with 20 bases between them. CDR3 length: 18 residues. The germline V gene encodes CDR1 LNHNV and CDR2 YYDKDF (reference sequence). CDR3 sequence: CATSRGIGRDITSYEQYF. The CDR3 nucleotides read TGTGCCACCAGCAGAGGAATTGGTAGGGATATTACTTCCTACGAGCAGTACTTC.

V usage is TRBV7-8 and J usage is TRBJ2-1; 8 bases line up with TRBD1. The germline V gene has CDR1 SGHVS and CDR2 FQNEAQ. This CDR3 region has 15 residues. Trimming took 6 bases from V and 0 from J; bases not matched to a gene: 4. Here the CDR3 reads CASSLDRGSYNEQFF. CDR3 bases: TGTGCCAGCAGTCTTGACAGGGGCTCCTACAATGAGCAGTTCTTC.

The genes are TRBV27 and TRBJ2-7; possibly TRBD2 for D (6 bases). The CDR3 consists of 15 residues. Trimming left V 6 bases short and J 4 bases short, with 19 bases between. Germline-derived CDR1 and CDR2 are MNHEY and SMNVEV (reference sequence). The CDR3 loop reads CASSLIRASVYEQYF. The CDR3 nucleotides are TGTGCCAGCAGCCTTATTCGGGCTAGCGTTTACGAGCAGTACTTC.